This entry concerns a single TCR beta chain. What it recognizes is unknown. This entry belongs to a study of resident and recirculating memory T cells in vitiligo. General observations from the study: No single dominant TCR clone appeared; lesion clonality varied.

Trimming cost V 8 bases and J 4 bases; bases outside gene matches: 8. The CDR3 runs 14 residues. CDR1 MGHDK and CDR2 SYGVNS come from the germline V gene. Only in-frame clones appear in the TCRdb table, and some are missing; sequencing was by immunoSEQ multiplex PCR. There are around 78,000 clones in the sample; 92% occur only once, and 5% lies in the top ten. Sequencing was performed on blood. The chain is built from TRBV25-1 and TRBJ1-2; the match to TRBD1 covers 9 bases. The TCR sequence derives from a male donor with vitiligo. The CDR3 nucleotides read TGTGCCAGCCAGAGGGAGGGACAGGGCTATGGCTACACCTTC. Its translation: CASQREGQGYGYTF.